Following are 10 T cell receptor beta chains from one sample sequenced in a study of T cell responses to AZD1222 COVID-19 vaccine. Using immunoSEQ multiplex PCR, the repertoire was profiled, and TCRdb retains in-frame clones only, with some absent. The data show 150,000 or so clones, 80% to 90% seen once. Sequencing was performed on peripheral blood, taken on day 0 of MenACWY control vaccination. The receptors originated from an adult in good health.

This chain joins TRBV4-3 and TRBJ1-5; D is possibly TRBD1 (5 bases). Trimming removed 0 bases at V and 6 bases at J, with 9 bases between. CDR3 length equals 14 residues. Germline CDR1 is LGHNA and CDR2 is YSLEER. The DNA of the CDR3 is TGCGCCAGCAGCCAAGATTCTGGGGGTCAGCCCCAGCATTTT. Amino acid sequence: CASSQDSGGQPQHF.

This clone was counted between two and nine times. The chain is built from TRBV7-9 and TRBJ1-5, with D perhaps matching TRBD1 (5 bases). Germline values: CDR1 SEHNR, CDR2 FQNEAQ (reference sequence). Trimming shortened V by 1 base and J by 4 bases, and 20 bases separated the two germline ends. The CDR3 consists of 18 residues. The CDR3: CASSLERAGSGKNQPQHF. The DNA for the CDR3 is TGTGCCAGCAGCTTAGAAAGAGCAGGGAGTGGGAAGAATCAGCCCCAGCATTTT.

CDR3 nucleotide sequence: TGTGCCAGCGCCCCGGAAAGGGTCTCTGGAAACACCATATATTTT. This translates into CASAPERVSGNTIYF. The J gene is TRBJ1-3, the V gene TRBV9; D gene ambiguous. CDR1 is SGDLS and CDR2 is YYNGEE in the germline V gene. V lost 7 bases, J lost 0 bases, and 14 bases lay in between. The CDR3 has 15 amino acids.

The genes are TRBV11-2 and TRBJ1-3, with unresolved D. CDR3 size: 16 residues. Trimming took 1 base from V and 0 from J, leaving 10 bases between them. CDR1 SGHAT and CDR2 FQNNGV come from the germline V gene. The CDR3 nucleotides are TGTGCCAGCAGCTTAGCTCTTCGTGCCTCTGGAAACACCATATATTTT. Its translation is CASSLALRASGNTIYF.

This clone has more than one count but fewer than ten. The chain carries TRBV3-1 (or the pseudogene TRBV3-2) and TRBJ1-5, with D possibly being TRBD1 (5 bases). The CDR3 runs to 13 residues. Germline V gene data show CDR1 as LGHDT and CDR2 as YNNKEL (reference sequence). V gave up 4 bases and J gave up 5 bases, with 9 bases separating them. The CDR3 here is CASSPGSDQPQHF. For the CDR3, the DNA is TGTGCCAGCAGCCCAGGGTCGGATCAGCCCCAGCATTTT.

The chain links TRBV7-3 to TRBJ2-5; 9 bases line up with TRBD2. V lost 0 bases and J lost 5; bases outside the gene matches: 4. Germline V CDR1 and CDR2: SGHTA, FQGTGA. This CDR3 contains 15 residues. The CDR3 protein is CASSLTSGTSETQYF. The CDR3 DNA sequence: TGTGCCAGCAGCTTAACCTCCGGGACTAGCGAGACCCAGTACTTC.

The chain employs TRBV11-1 and TRBJ2-1, with 16 positions matching TRBD2. Trimming took 1 base from V and 10 from J; bases not matched to a gene: 1. CDR3 length equals 15 residues. Germline CDR1 reads SGHAT; CDR2 reads FQDESV (reference sequence). CDR3: CASSLVGLAGGEQFF. CDR3 DNA sequence: TGTGCCAGCAGCTTAGTGGGACTAGCGGGAGGGGAGCAGTTCTTC.

This clone has more than one count but fewer than ten. V is TRBV18 and J is TRBJ2-2; the D gene is possibly TRBD1 (6 bases). CDR1 is KGHSH, CDR2 LQKENI, per germline. Trimming left V 3 bases short and J 7 bases short, with 18 bases between. The length of the CDR3 is 16 residues. This CDR3 is CASSPLEGGPSGELFF. CDR3 DNA: TGTGCCAGCTCACCCCTCGAAGGGGGTCCGAGCGGGGAGCTGTTTTTT. The variable domain in full, completed from reference TRBV18 and TRBJ2-2, reads NAGVMQNPRHLVRRRGQEARLRCSPMKGHSHVYWYRQLPEEGLKFMVYLQKENIIDESGMPKERFSAEFPKEGPSILRIQQVVRGDSAAYFCASSPLEGGPSGELFFGEGSRLTVL.

This clone was counted a single time. This chain connects TRBV29-1 to TRBJ1-1; D gene uncertain. From germline, CDR1 is SQVTM and CDR2 ANQGSEA. This CDR3 has 12 residues. With 1 base removed from V and 2 bases from J, the gap between germline ends came to 5 bases. The chain's CDR3 is CSVEAGNTEAFF. In DNA form, the CDR3 reads TGCAGCGTTGAAGCCGGTAACACTGAAGCTTTCTTT.

Points on this clone: The sample contains more than one DNA sequence encoding this CDR3. The genes are TRBV24-1 and TRBJ2-7; D gene unclear. This CDR3 contains 11 residues. Germline CDR1 and CDR2: KGHDR and SFDVKD. Trimming removed 7 bases at V and 5 bases at J, with 8 bases between. CDR3 in DNA: TGTGCCACCAGCGACCCTAACGAGCAGTACTTC. It is translated as CATSDPNEQYF.